The rows below give T cell receptor beta chains drawn from one sample of a study of cytomegalovirus exposure and HLA in healthy donors. Profiled with immunoSEQ multiplex PCR; TCRdb holds only in-frame clones, not every one. The sample has about 120,000 clones; around 70% are singletons. The sample taken for sequencing was PBMCs. The source of these receptors is a woman aged 40 to 55 in good health and CMV-seropositive. The CDR3 runs from the conserved cysteine through the conserved F or W. The D gene is left open where the match is weak. Size is omitted from some rows. Given values are once, few, many or a class for expanded clones.

clone_size cdr3_length d_call j_call v_call cdr3_aa cdr3_nt
- 16 TRBD1 TRBJ2-5 TRBV19 CASSIPGQGTQETQYF TGTGCCAGTAGTATCCCGGGACAGGGAACCCAAGAGACCCAGTACTTC
once 14 - TRBJ1-1 TRBV19 CASSIDRANTEAFF TGTGCCAGTAGTATAGACAGGGCGAACACTGAAGCTTTCTTT
- 12 - TRBJ2-7 TRBV29-1 CSALAGSYEQYF TGCAGCGCACTTGCGGGGAGCTACGAGCAGTACTTC
- 14 TRBD1 TRBJ2-4 TRBV30 CAWNRGYAENIQYF TGTGCCTGGAACAGGGGTTATGCGGAAAACATTCAGTACTTC
- 16 - TRBJ1-5 TRBV28 CASSLWGQGQNQPQHF TGTGCCAGCAGTTTATGGGGGCAGGGGCAGAATCAGCCCCAGCATTTT
- 14 - TRBJ1-1 TRBV5-1 CASSLDPRNTEAFF TGCGCCAGCAGCTTGGATCCCAGGAACACTGAAGCTTTCTTT
- 15 TRBD2 TRBJ2-3 TRBV27 CASSSSGRWPDTQYF TGTGCCAGCAGTTCTAGCGGGAGGTGGCCAGATACGCAGTATTTT
- 12 - TRBJ2-7 TRBV6-1 CASIGGAYEQYF TGTGCCAGCATCGGAGGGGCCTACGAGCAGTACTTC
- 14 TRBD1 TRBJ2-7 TRBV5-1 CASSLDPGGYEQYF TGCGCCAGCAGCTTGGATCCAGGGGGCTACGAGCAGTACTTC
- 14 - TRBJ1-5 TRBV7-8 CASNVGGIRQPQHF TGTGCCAGCAACGTCGGGGGAATCAGGCAGCCCCAGCATTTT
- 19 TRBD2 TRBJ2-1 TRBV11-3 CASSLELGLLTSGNNEQFF TGTGCCAGCAGCTTAGAATTGGGACTATTGACTAGCGGGAATAATGAGCAGTTCTTC
few 16 TRBD2 TRBJ2-3 TRBV7-9 CASSLDSGGRTDTQYF TGTGCCAGCAGCTTAGATAGCGGGGGGCGCACAGATACGCAGTATTTT
- 18 TRBD1 TRBJ1-1 TRBV9 CASSVGPGTGGANTEAFF TGTGCCAGCAGCGTAGGGCCCGGGACAGGGGGCGCGAACACTGAAGCTTTCTTT
- 14 - TRBJ1-2 TRBV27 CASSLRGGPYGYTF TGTGCCAGCAGCCTACGAGGGGGTCCATATGGCTACACCTTC
- 14 - TRBJ2-1 TRBV19 CASKLRGSYNEQFF TGTGCCAGTAAATTAAGAGGTTCCTACAATGAGCAGTTCTTC
- 14 - TRBJ1-5 TRBV5-5 CASSLKQGDQPQHF TGTGCCAGCAGCTTGAAACAGGGTGATCAGCCCCAGCATTTT
few 15 - TRBJ1-1 TRBV7-9 CASSLMGSGDTEAFF TGTGCCAGCAGCTTAATGGGTTCAGGGGACACTGAAGCTTTCTTT
once 14 - TRBJ2-3 TRBV5-1 CASSTDRLTDTQYF TGCGCCAGCAGCACCGACAGACTCACAGATACGCAGTATTTT
- 12 - TRBJ2-5 TRBV7-9 CASILGSETQYF TGTGCCAGCATCCTCGGGTCGGAGACCCAGTACTTC
- 14 - TRBJ1-1 TRBV11-3 CASSLSGTNTEAFF TGTGCCAGCAGCTTATCCGGGACAAACACTGAAGCTTTCTTT
- 13 - TRBJ1-2 TRBV7-3 CASSLDTFYGYTF TGTGCCAGCAGCTTGGACACATTCTATGGCTACACCTTC
few 14 TRBD1 TRBJ1-5 TRBV7-6 CASSLGQGDQPQHF TGTGCCAGCAGCCTCGGACAGGGAGATCAGCCCCAGCATTTT
- 11 - TRBJ2-1 TRBV20-1 CSASIATAAVF TGCAGTGCTAGCATAGCGACGGCGGCGGTCTTC
- 14 TRBD2 TRBJ2-7 TRBV5-1 CASSVTSGPYEQYF TGCGCCAGCAGCGTGACTAGCGGGCCCTACGAGCAGTACTTC
few 19 TRBD2 TRBJ2-1 TRBV19 CASSRRPPGLEGKYNEQFF TGTGCCAGTAGTCGACGACCGCCGGGACTAGAAGGCAAATACAATGAGCAGTTCTTC
once 16 TRBD2 TRBJ2-7 TRBV18 CASSPPGLAGGVEQYF TGTGCCAGCTCACCACCGGGACTAGCGGGGGGCGTAGAGCAGTACTTC
- 15 TRBD1 TRBJ1-5 TRBV19 CASSITGADNQPQHF TGTGCCAGTAGTATAACAGGGGCTGACAATCAGCCCCAGCATTTT
- 17 - TRBJ1-2 TRBV30 CAWMKMVVVGQTYGYTF TGTGCCTGGATGAAAATGGTGGTTGTGGGGCAAACCTATGGCTACACCTTC
- 16 - TRBJ2-2 TRBV2 CASSEFGSANTGELFF TGTGCCAGCAGTGAATTTGGCAGCGCGAACACCGGGGAGCTGTTTTTT
few 14 TRBD1 TRBJ1-5 TRBV6-6 CASTGQGSNQPQHF TGTGCCAGCACCGGACAGGGTAGTAATCAGCCCCAGCATTTT
- 13 - TRBJ1-2 TRBV19 CASTPSGALGYTF TGTGCCAGTACGCCCTCAGGGGCCCTTGGCTACACCTTC
- 16 TRBD1 TRBJ1-1 TRBV5-1 CASSPTTTGGYTEAFF TGCGCCAGCAGCCCCACCACGACAGGGGGCTATACTGAAGCTTTCTTT
- 14 - TRBJ1-2 TRBV6-1 CASTSWTAPYGYTF TGTGCCAGCACCTCTTGGACAGCTCCTTATGGCTACACCTTC
few 15 TRBD1 TRBJ2-5 TRBV6-1 CASNPRAGGRETQYF TGTGCCAGCAACCCCCGGGCAGGGGGACGAGAGACCCAGTACTTC
- 12 - TRBJ2-7 TRBV7-9 CASSRTEGEQYF TGTGCCAGCAGCAGGACGGAGGGCGAGCAGTACTTC
once 15 - TRBJ2-7 TRBV21-1 CASSKVITGSYEQYF TGTGCCAGCAGCAAAGTTATAACAGGGTCCTACGAGCAGTACTTC
- 14 TRBD2 TRBJ2-2 TRBV4-2 CASSQVSGNGELFF TGTGCCAGCAGCCAAGTTAGCGGGAACGGGGAGCTGTTTTTT
- 16 - TRBJ2-7 TRBV10-1 CASPVRRKVYSYEQYF TGCGCCAGCCCCGTCCGCAGGAAGGTATACTCCTACGAGCAGTACTTC
- 12 - TRBJ1-2 TRBV19 CASRGTQYRAFF TGTGCCAGTAGGGGGACGCAATACAGGGCATTCTTC
- 15 TRBD1 TRBJ2-3 TRBV4-2 CASSQGQRFTDTQYF TGTGCCAGCAGCCAGGGACAGAGATTCACAGATACGCAGTATTTT
- 15 TRBD1 TRBJ2-7 TRBV7-8 CASSQLGQGVYEQYF TGTGCCAGCAGCCAACTAGGACAGGGGGTCTACGAGCAGTACTTC
- 13 TRBD2 TRBJ2-5 TRBV7-2 CASSPPGGETQYF TGTGCCAGCAGCCCCCCGGGGGGGGAGACCCAGTACTTC
- 15 TRBD1 TRBJ1-4 TRBV18 CASSRDRVQDEKLFF TGTGCCAGCTCACGGGACAGGGTCCAGGATGAAAAACTGTTTTTT
- 16 TRBD1 TRBJ2-2 TRBV7-9 CSSSLVWTGDTGELFF TGTTCCAGCAGCTTAGTGTGGACAGGGGACACCGGGGAGCTGTTTTTT
few 16 TRBD1 TRBJ1-4 TRBV7-6 CASSRTPGQGYEKLFF TGTGCCAGCAGTCGTACCCCGGGACAGGGATATGAAAAACTGTTTTTT
- 13 TRBD1 TRBJ2-7 TRBV6-5 CASRLRDSYEQYF TGTGCCAGCAGGCTCCGGGACAGCTACGAGCAGTACTTC